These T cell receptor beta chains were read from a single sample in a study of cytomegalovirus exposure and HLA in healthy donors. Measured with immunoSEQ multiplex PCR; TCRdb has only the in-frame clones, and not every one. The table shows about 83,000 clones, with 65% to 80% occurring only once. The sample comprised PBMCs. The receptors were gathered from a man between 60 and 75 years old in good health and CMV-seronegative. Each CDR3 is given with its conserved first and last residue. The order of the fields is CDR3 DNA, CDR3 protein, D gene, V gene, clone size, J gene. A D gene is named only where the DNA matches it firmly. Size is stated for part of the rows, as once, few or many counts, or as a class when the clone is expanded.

TGCGCCAGCAGCTCACCCGGGACTTCCCGGACCTACAATGAGCAGTTCTTC,CASSSPGTSRTYNEQFF,-,TRBV4-1,few,TRBJ2-1
TGTGCCAGCAGTTTACAGCGGGGCACCGGGGAGCTGTTTTTT,CASSLQRGTGELFF,TRBD2,TRBV27,-,TRBJ2-2
TGTGCCAGTAGTATACCGGGGGGCCCTAACTATGGCTACACCTTC,CASSIPGGPNYGYTF,-,TRBV19,-,TRBJ1-2
TGTGCCAGTAGTATCTTCTCGGAGAATTCACCCCTCCACTTT,CASSIFSENSPLHF,-,TRBV19,once,TRBJ1-6
TGCGCCAGCACAAACGGACTAGCGGGGGGGAGCTCCTACAATGAGCAGTTCTTC,CASTNGLAGGSSYNEQFF,TRBD2,TRBV5-1,-,TRBJ2-1
TGTGCCAGTAGCAATACCGACAGGGGGGTCAATTCACCCCTCCACTTT,CASSNTDRGVNSPLHF,TRBD1,TRBV19,-,TRBJ1-6
TGTGCCAGCAGCTTACTAGCGGGGGGGCAAGAGACCCAGTACTTC,CASSLLAGGQETQYF,TRBD2,TRBV7-9,-,TRBJ2-5
TGTGCCAGCAGCCCAGGGGCGGACACCGGGGAGCTGTTTTTT,CASSPGADTGELFF,-,TRBV7-3,-,TRBJ2-2
TGTGCCAGCAGCACCCGGGGAGCAGATACGCAGTATTTT,CASSTRGADTQYF,-,TRBV7-9,-,TRBJ2-3
TGCGCCAGCAGCAGCGTAGATACGCAGTATTTT,CASSSVDTQYF,-,TRBV5-1,few,TRBJ2-3
TGTGCCAGCAGCTTAGTGGGGGGGAAGAGGACTGAAGCTTTCTTT,CASSLVGGKRTEAFF,-,TRBV11-2,once,TRBJ1-1
TGTGCCAGCAGCCCTGGGACAGGGGCAAGCAATCAGCCCCAGCATTTT,CASSPGTGASNQPQHF,-,TRBV21-1,-,TRBJ1-5
TGTGCCATCAGCCGACCCTACGGGGCAGATACGCAGTATTTT,CAISRPYGADTQYF,-,TRBV10-3,-,TRBJ2-3
TGTGCCAGCAGCGGGACTAGCGGGGGGGCAGATACGCAGTATTTT,CASSGTSGGADTQYF,TRBD2,TRBV6-6,few,TRBJ2-3
TGTGCCAGCAGCTCCTTGACAGGGCGGAACACTGAAGCTTTCTTT,CASSSLTGRNTEAFF,TRBD1,TRBV11-2,-,TRBJ1-1
TGCGCCAGCAGCCTCGGAGTTGGACAGCTAAACATTCAGTACTTC,CASSLGVGQLNIQYF,-,TRBV5-1,few,TRBJ2-4
TGTGCCACCAGCAGGGTCCGGAGTAGCGGGGGGGCCGCGGGTACAGATACGCAGTATTTT,CATSRVRSSGGAAGTDTQYF,TRBD2,TRBV15,-,TRBJ2-3
TGTGCCAGTAGTATGGGTGGGGGGGATACGCAGTATTTT,CASSMGGGDTQYF,-,TRBV19,-,TRBJ2-3
TGTGCCAGCAGTTACCGGACTAGTAGCGTCTACGAGCAGTACTTC,CASSYRTSSVYEQYF,TRBD2,TRBV6-5,-,TRBJ2-7
TGTGCCAGCAGCCAAACAGGGATTTGGTTTGGCTACACCTTC,CASSQTGIWFGYTF,-,TRBV11-2,-,TRBJ1-2
TGTGCCAGCAGCTTAGTGGTGGGGGGGGAGAACATCGGGGAGCTGTTTTTT,CASSLVVGGENIGELFF,TRBD2,TRBV7-8,once,TRBJ2-2
TGTGCCAGCAGCGTGGGACACGCCTACGAGCAGTACTTC,CASSVGHAYEQYF,-,TRBV9,-,TRBJ2-7
TGTGCCAGCAGGGGGGGGCAGGCGAGCACCGGGGAGCTGTTTTTT,CASRGGQASTGELFF,-,TRBV11-2,-,TRBJ2-2
TGTGCCAGTAGTACCCTAGGAGGGGACACTGAAGCTTTCTTT,CASSTLGGDTEAFF,-,TRBV19,-,TRBJ1-1
TGTGCCAGCAGCTTGGGGACAGGTCCCTCTGGGGCCAACGTCCTGACTTTC,CASSLGTGPSGANVLTF,TRBD1,TRBV5-4,-,TRBJ2-6
TGTGCCAGCAGAGCGGGGGGTAGCACAGATACGCAGTATTTT,CASRAGGSTDTQYF,TRBD2,TRBV7-3,-,TRBJ2-3
TGCGCCAGTTATAACAGGGGGACCTACGAGCAGTACTTC,CASYNRGTYEQYF,TRBD1,TRBV5-1,-,TRBJ2-7
TGTGCCAGCAGTTTCCTAGAGACCCAGTACTTC,CASSFLETQYF,-,TRBV6-5,-,TRBJ2-5
TGCGCCAGCAGCTTGGGGAGCGGGCGCTCCTCCTACGAGCAGTACTTC,CASSLGSGRSSYEQYF,-,TRBV5-1,-,TRBJ2-7
TGTGCCAGCAGCTTATATTCCCCCTCAGGGTCGGGTCAGCCCCAGCATTTT,CASSLYSPSGSGQPQHF,-,TRBV7-9,-,TRBJ1-5
TGTGCCAGCAGTGAATCCCGCAGGATGGGCTATGGCTACACCTTC,CASSESRRMGYGYTF,-,TRBV6-1,few,TRBJ1-2
TGTGCCAGTAGCCTCCTGACAGGGGAGAATCAGCCCCAGCATTTT,CASSLLTGENQPQHF,TRBD1,TRBV19,-,TRBJ1-5
TGCGCCAGCAGCTTGGTTCAGGGGGTTAACCAAGAGACCCAGTACTTC,CASSLVQGVNQETQYF,TRBD1,TRBV5-1,-,TRBJ2-5
TGTGCCACGAGGGACAGGGAATCAGATACGCAGTATTTT,CATRDRESDTQYF,TRBD1,TRBV10-3,once,TRBJ2-3
TGTGCCACTGCGGGACTCCTGAGCTCCTATAATTCACCCCTCCACTTT,CATAGLLSSYNSPLHF,-,TRBV2,-,TRBJ1-6
TGTGCCAGCAGCTTAAGGACGAAGGGCGGGGGGGCCCCAGGCAATGAGCAGTTCTTC,CASSLRTKGGGAPGNEQFF,TRBD2,TRBV11-2,-,TRBJ2-1
TGCGCCAGCAGCTTGGACGACTATACTACCTACGAGCAGTACTTC,CASSLDDYTTYEQYF,-,TRBV5-1,-,TRBJ2-7
TGTGCCAGCAGCCTAAGGGGTTGGGCCAGTGAAAAACTGTTTTTT,CASSLRGWASEKLFF,-,TRBV7-8,-,TRBJ1-4
TGTGCCTGGAGTGTACTCGGGGAGACCCAGTACTTC,CAWSVLGETQYF,-,TRBV30,-,TRBJ2-5
TGTGCCAGCAGCTTGGCAGGTACGGGGTATGGCTACACCTTC,CASSLAGTGYGYTF,-,TRBV5-6,-,TRBJ1-2
TGTGCCAGCAGCTTAAGTCTTTCCCGGAACACTGAAGCTTTCTTT,CASSLSLSRNTEAFF,-,TRBV7-3,-,TRBJ1-1
TGTGCCAGCAGTTTATCCTCCGGGACAGGGATGGCCAATCAGCCCCAGCATTTT,CASSLSSGTGMANQPQHF,TRBD1,TRBV27,-,TRBJ1-5
TGTGCCAGCAGCCGGGGTAGAGGCCCGGCGGAGACCCAGTACTTC,CASSRGRGPAETQYF,-,TRBV7-3,-,TRBJ2-5
TGTGCCAGCAGTGAAGCGCTTCCGGGGTCGGGCTATGGCTACACCTTC,CASSEALPGSGYGYTF,-,TRBV6-1,few,TRBJ1-2
TGCGCCAGCAGCCAAGGACGGGGGGGAAGCTCCTACGAGCAGTACTTC,CASSQGRGGSSYEQYF,TRBD2,TRBV4-1,-,TRBJ2-7
TGCGCCAGCAGCCAAGATGGAGGGCAACTCAACACTGAAGCTTTCTTT,CASSQDGGQLNTEAFF,-,TRBV4-1,-,TRBJ1-1
TGTGCTAGCAGCTTAGCGGCCAACCTTGGCCAAGAGACCCAGTACTTC,CASSLAANLGQETQYF,-,TRBV7-7,-,TRBJ2-5
TGTGCCAGCTCACCGCCGGGGGAGGGACTTAACACTGAAGCTTTCTTT,CASSPPGEGLNTEAFF,-,TRBV18,few,TRBJ1-1